This TCR beta chain emerged from a study of cytomegalovirus exposure and HLA in healthy donors. Study-level background: The platform used for the 120 or so validation repertoires matched that of the approximately 620 first-cohort repertoires, a later analysis reported. Points from the study as a whole: Across donors, most TCRs were seen rarely, yet some public ones were widespread. There were under 200 TCR beta chains listed as cytomegalovirus-associated.

Concerning this clone: Its specificity is not known.

TCRdb's copy holds only in-frame clones and misses some; the assay was immunoSEQ multiplex PCR. The table includes 150,000 or so clones, 85% to 90% detected once. The V segment lost 10 bases and the J segment 5 bases; nucleotides outside the gene matches: 6. The CDR3 runs 14 residues. The germline V gene encodes CDR1 SEHNR and CDR2 FQNEAQ (reference sequence). This receptor was obtained from a woman under 40 in good health and CMV-seronegative. This chain uses TRBV7-9 with TRBJ1-6; 9 bases are a match to TRBD1. The specimen was PBMCs. The CDR3 DNA reads TGTGCCATCAGGGGACAGGGTAATAATTCACCCCTCCACTTT. The encoded protein is CAIRGQGNNSPLHF.